This TCR beta chain derives from a study of blood T cell repertoires in COVID-19. Overall study: Sites across the United States, Italy and Spain contributed samples from acute and convalescent COVID-19.

In the original analysis: Amplification with reference gene primers provided the estimates of nucleated cell counts. Assay used: immunoSEQ multiplex PCR; TCRdb lists only in-frame clones, some missing. V, J and clone size are those of that table, while D and trimming were read from the DNA. The repertoire holds more than 80,000 clones, with about 77% as singletons. V was clipped by 0 bases and J by 2 bases, with 17 bases between them. This CDR3 has 16 amino acids. CDR1 SQVTM and CDR2 ANQGSEA come from the germline V gene. The clonotype originates from a human donor in a cohort sampled during active COVID-19. The chain links TRBV29-1 to TRBJ2-7; D uncertain. Sample: peripheral blood. As DNA, the CDR3 is TGCAGCGTTGAAGATGCCCTAAAAGGCAGGCCCTACGAGCAGTACTTC. Translation: CSVEDALKGRPYEQYF.